Detailed here is one T cell receptor (beta chain). There are many counts of this clonotype. The antigen it recognizes is unknown. Nothing much larger sits one base from this clone, and base qualities are not available. Reading from cysteine to phenylalanine, the CDR3 counts 15 amino acids. The CDR3 DNA has 45 bases and is translated from base 1. V trim: 4 bases; J trim: 3 bases; unmatched bases: 7. As encoded in the germline V gene, CDR1 is MDHEN while CDR2 is SYDVKM. This sample is drawn from a study of T cells in Graves' hyperthyroidism and ophthalmopathy (dated by TCRdb to about 2019). Regarding the complete study: Peripheral blood samples were taken at initial diagnosis, before any treatment was given. Once sampling was done, hyperthyroidism patients were given methimazole at a starting dose of 30 mg daily, whereas ophthalmopathy patients were given high-dose intravenous methylprednisolone. An independent validation cohort of around 19 hyperthyroidism patients and 15 or so patients who later progressed to ophthalmopathy tested prospective prediction of ophthalmopathy. According to the paper, TCR Vbeta CDR3 sequencing was carried out on 120 to 150 peripheral blood samples, which came from 40 to 45 ophthalmopathy, 70 to 80 hyperthyroidism and about 17 progressor patients. Thyroid tissue and blood T-cell repertoires from about six Graves' hyperthyroidism patients were also compared in the study. A discovery cohort of about 95 patients, approximately 45 with Graves' ophthalmopathy and roughly 59 with stable Graves' hyperthyroidism, was used to find distinguishing TCR V-J signatures. The approximately 100 discovery patients were divided at random into training and test sets in a 7:3 ratio.

Findings and caveats that apply to the study as a whole: During validation, the model predicted progression to ophthalmopathy a median of approximately 6 months ahead of onset, with roughly 65% sensitivity and 72.22% specificity. Sample size was not statistically predetermined, and blinding of investigators to group allocation was not performed. A model built on a 13 V-J signature distinguished ophthalmopathy from stable hyperthyroidism, reaching 85% to 90% sensitivity and about 81% specificity in cross-validation and 80%/75% in testing. Most expanded thyroid clonotypes (frequency above 0.001) were also found in blood, which suggests that blood repertoires may mirror thyroid immune responses.

TCR beta CDR3 regions were amplified from RNA transcripts. For the first round of RT-PCR on the TCR CDR3, the HTBI primer set was used together with the Qiagen OneStep RT-PCR kit. The libraries were constructed in a second round of multiplex PCR and then size-selected and purified. Paired-end sequencing of the libraries was performed with 100 bp reads on an Illumina HiSeq2000. In the original analysis: Raw data were processed with SOAPnuke, discarding reads with adapters, uncalled bases, mean Phred below 15, or no exact constant-primer or identifier match. COPE v1.2.5 was used to merge the high-quality paired reads, and each unique nucleotide sequence was defined as a clonotype. MiTCR v1.1 was used to align clonotypes to the IMGT TRBV, TRBD and TRBJ reference segments. The analysis included only V-J combinations with a frequency above 0.0001, which together covered over 98% of the repertoires. The TCS score was defined as F50 (clonal expansion) divided by E x V (chaos), with BLOSUM62-based TCRdist calculated between CDR3 peptides within each V-J. Welch's t-statistics and random forest reduced 514 V-J features to about 12, which were used in a naive Bayes classifier (R e1071). In TCRdb, the public reads were trimmed at Q25 with fastp and aligned with MiXCR, with productive beta chains retained. Identical CDR3 protein sequences are pooled into one entry, listed with their most common genes and DNA. Here the V and J calls rest on TCRdb's processing, not on the authors' analysis. The table for this sample lists fewer than 700,000 distinct CDR3 sequences; 15% to 20% of them were counted only once. 3.8% of the sample belongs to the ten largest clones.

Stable Graves' hyperthyroidism was defined as no progression to ophthalmopathy during 18 months of follow-up. Hyperthyroidism patients were newly diagnosed, had a disease duration of under 2 months, and were aged 18 to 65 years. Patients with uncontrolled infections, other autoimmune diseases, pregnancy or lactation were excluded. Diagnoses were based on clinical symptoms, serum thyroxine and TRAb, thyroid ultrasound and orbital computed tomography. PBMCs were isolated from approximately 10 ml of fresh peripheral blood by Ficoll-Paque density gradient centrifugation. Total RNA was extracted using Trizol reagent, and RNA quality was assessed on an Agilent 2100 Bioanalyzer.

The specimen was blood. The source of this sequence is a woman aged 30 to 39 with Graves' hyperthyroidism. Here the chain combines TRBV28 and TRBJ2-5, and 8 bases in between align with TRBD1. This receptor carries the CDR3 CASSSFRGREETQYF. In nucleotides, the sequence is TGTGCCAGCAGTTCCTTCAGGGGGCGGGAAGAGACCCAGTACTTC.